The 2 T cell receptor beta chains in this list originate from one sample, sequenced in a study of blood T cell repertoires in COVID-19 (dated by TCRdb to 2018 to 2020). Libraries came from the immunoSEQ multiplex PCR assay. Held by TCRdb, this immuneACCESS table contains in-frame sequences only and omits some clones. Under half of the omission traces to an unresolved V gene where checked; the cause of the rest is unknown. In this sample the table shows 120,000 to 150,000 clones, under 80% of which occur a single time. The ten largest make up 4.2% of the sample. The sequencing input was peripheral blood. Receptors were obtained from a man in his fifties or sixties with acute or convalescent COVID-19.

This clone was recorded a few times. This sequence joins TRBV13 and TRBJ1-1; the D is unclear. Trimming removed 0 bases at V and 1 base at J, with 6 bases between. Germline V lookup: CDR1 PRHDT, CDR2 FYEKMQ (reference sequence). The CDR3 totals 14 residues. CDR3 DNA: TGTGCCAGCAGCTTAGGGGGCCAGAACACTGAAGCTTTCTTT. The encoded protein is CASSLGGQNTEAFF. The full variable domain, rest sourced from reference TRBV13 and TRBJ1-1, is AAGVIQSPRHLIKEKRETATLKCYPIPRHDTVYWYQQGPGQDPQFLISFYEKMQSDKGSIPDRFSAQQFSDYHSELNMSSLELGDSALYFCASSLGGQNTEAFFGQGTRLTVV.

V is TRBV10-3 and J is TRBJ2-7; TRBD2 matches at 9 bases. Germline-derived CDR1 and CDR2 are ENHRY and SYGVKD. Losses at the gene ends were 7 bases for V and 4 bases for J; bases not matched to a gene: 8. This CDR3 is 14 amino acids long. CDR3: CAIMRREGRYEQYF. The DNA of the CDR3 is TGTGCCATCATGAGGCGGGAGGGCCGATACGAGCAGTACTTC.